This TCR beta chain was sequenced in a study of blood T cell repertoires in COVID-19. About the research overall: COVID-19 samples collected from the United States, Italy and Spain covered acute and convalescent phases. Sources were T cells, B-cell-depleted T cells, or PBMCs; the material itself was cDNA or gDNA.

This clone appeared once. With 6 bases clipped from V and 4 bases from J, the junction kept 8 bases outside the gene matches. This CDR3 comprises 14 residues. Looked up from germline, CDR1 is SGHVS and CDR2 is FQNEAQ. Authors' data handling: The authors estimated nucleated cell counts from reference gene primer amplification. The method was immunoSEQ multiplex PCR; TCRdb's version includes in-frame clones alone and lacks a portion of them. The V and J calls and the clone size are those of that table, but D and trimming were determined from the DNA. The sample holds about 280,000 clones, around 90% seen once.

This sequence originates from a woman aged 40 to 50 who had recovered from COVID-19. V and J are TRBV7-8 and TRBJ2-7; the match to TRBD1 covers 8 bases. The sequenced sample consisted of peripheral blood. CDR3 coding DNA: TGTGCCAGCAGACCCAGGACAGGGAATTACGAGCAGTACTTC. Translating gives CASRPRTGNYEQYF.